Listed here are 10 T cell receptor beta chains from one sample, sequenced in a study of blood T cell repertoires in COVID-19. Assay: immunoSEQ multiplex PCR; the TCRdb copy retains only in-frame clones and omits some. This table holds about 41,000 clones, 70% to 90% found once. Input material: peripheral blood. The receptors come from a man in his sixties with acute or convalescent COVID-19.

The chain employs TRBV18 and TRBJ2-7, with TRBD2 identical over 8 bases. Germline trimming cut 5 bases from V and 0 bases from J; bases unmatched to any gene: 18. The CDR3 runs to 19 residues. Germline values: CDR1 KGHSH, CDR2 LQKENI. Here the CDR3 DNA reads TGTGCCAGCTCAAGTCCCGGGACTAGGGGATCCCAAAACTCCTACGAGCAGTACTTC. The encoded protein is CASSSPGTRGSQNSYEQYF. Full variable domain (outside the CDR3, taken from reference TRBV18 and TRBJ2-7): NAGVMQNPRHLVRRRGQEARLRCSPMKGHSHVYWYRQLPEEGLKFMVYLQKENIIDESGMPKERFSAEFPKEGPSILRIQQVVRGDSAAYFCASSSPGTRGSQNSYEQYFGPGTRLTVT.

The chain links TRBV5-1 to TRBJ2-1; 8 positions match TRBD2. The ends lost 5 bases at V and 6 bases at J; junction bases unmatched: 10. The CDR3 has 15 amino acids. The germline V gene encodes CDR1 SGHRS and CDR2 YFSETQ. The chain's CDR3 is CASRDGTRNGNEQFF. Here the CDR3 DNA reads TGCGCCAGCAGAGACGGGACTAGGAATGGCAATGAGCAGTTCTTC.

The chain couples TRBV7-8 to TRBJ1-5, with TRBD1 identical over 9 bases. Per germline, CDR1 SGHVS and CDR2 FQNEAQ. This CDR3 contains 18 residues. V lost 6 bases, J lost 2 bases, and 14 bases stayed unmatched. CDR3 in DNA: TGTGCCAGCAGTCAACAGGGGACAGGGTTACGGGGCAATCAGCCCCAGCATTTT. Translated, it gives CASSQQGTGLRGNQPQHF.

This chain joins TRBV27 and TRBJ2-1; D possibly corresponds to TRBD1 (7 bases). The CDR3 runs 15 residues. The V and J ends lost 6 bases and 4 bases respectively, with 16 bases between them. Germline-derived CDR1 and CDR2 are MNHEY and SMNVEV (reference sequence). CDR3 in DNA: TGTGCCAGCAGCCCAGGGGGGTTGATATACAATGAGCAGTTCTTC. Residues: CASSPGGLIYNEQFF.

The genes are TRBV18 and TRBJ1-2; tentative D call: TRBD1 (5 bases). The CDR3 is 13 residues long. Germline V gene lookup returns CDR1 KGHSH and CDR2 LQKENI. Trimming stripped 3 bases from V and 4 bases from J, with 9 bases between. CDR3 DNA sequence: TGTGCCAGCTCACCGACAGAAACCTATGGCTACACCTTC. As protein: CASSPTETYGYTF.

CDR3: CASSEVRQANTEAFF. The CDR3, as DNA: TGTGCCAGCAGTGAAGTCAGACAGGCGAACACTGAAGCTTTCTTT. The chain joins TRBV2 to TRBJ1-1; perhaps TRBD1 as D (6 bases). Germline V CDR1 and CDR2: SNHLY, FYNNEI. The CDR3 contains 15 residues. The ends were cut back, 1 base at V and 1 base at J, with 10 bases in the middle.

This clone was observed a handful of times. V usage is TRBV18 and J usage is TRBJ1-1, with D possibly TRBD1 on 6 matching bases. The CDR3 runs to 12 residues. V was pared by 5 bases and J by 6 bases, with 10 bases between. Germline V lookup: CDR1 KGHSH, CDR2 LQKENI. The DNA of the CDR3 is TGTGCCAGCTCAGAACAGGGAGCTGAAGCTTTCTTT. This gives the protein CASSEQGAEAFF.

This clone was recorded only once. The genes are TRBV18 and TRBJ2-4; 7 bases fit TRBD1. The length of the CDR3 is 15 residues. Germline assignment: CDR1 KGHSH and CDR2 LQKENI. Trimming took 5 bases from V and 3 from J; bases not matched to a gene: 7. CDR3 in amino acids: CASSEGQSDKNIQYF. CDR3 sequence (DNA): TGTGCCAGCTCAGAGGGACAGTCCGACAAAAACATTCAGTACTTC.

This chain connects TRBV2 to TRBJ2-2; perhaps TRBD1 as D (6 bases). The germline CDR1 and CDR2 sequences are SNHLY and FYNNEI. This CDR3 contains 14 residues. V was pared by 5 bases and J by 4 bases, with 11 bases between. DNA of the CDR3: TGTGCCAGCAGTAAAGACAGGCTCACCGGGGAGCTGTTTTTT. This gives the protein CASSKDRLTGELFF.

The rearrangement uses TRBV5-8 and TRBJ2-3, with D possibly matching TRBD2 (6 bases). CDR3 length: 15 residues. Trimming cost V 5 bases and J 2 bases, with 15 bases left between them. From germline, CDR1 is SGHTS and CDR2 YDEGEE. CDR3 region: CASSNGGQNTDTQYF. CDR3 DNA sequence: TGTGCCAGCAGTAACGGAGGGCAGAACACAGATACGCAGTATTTT.